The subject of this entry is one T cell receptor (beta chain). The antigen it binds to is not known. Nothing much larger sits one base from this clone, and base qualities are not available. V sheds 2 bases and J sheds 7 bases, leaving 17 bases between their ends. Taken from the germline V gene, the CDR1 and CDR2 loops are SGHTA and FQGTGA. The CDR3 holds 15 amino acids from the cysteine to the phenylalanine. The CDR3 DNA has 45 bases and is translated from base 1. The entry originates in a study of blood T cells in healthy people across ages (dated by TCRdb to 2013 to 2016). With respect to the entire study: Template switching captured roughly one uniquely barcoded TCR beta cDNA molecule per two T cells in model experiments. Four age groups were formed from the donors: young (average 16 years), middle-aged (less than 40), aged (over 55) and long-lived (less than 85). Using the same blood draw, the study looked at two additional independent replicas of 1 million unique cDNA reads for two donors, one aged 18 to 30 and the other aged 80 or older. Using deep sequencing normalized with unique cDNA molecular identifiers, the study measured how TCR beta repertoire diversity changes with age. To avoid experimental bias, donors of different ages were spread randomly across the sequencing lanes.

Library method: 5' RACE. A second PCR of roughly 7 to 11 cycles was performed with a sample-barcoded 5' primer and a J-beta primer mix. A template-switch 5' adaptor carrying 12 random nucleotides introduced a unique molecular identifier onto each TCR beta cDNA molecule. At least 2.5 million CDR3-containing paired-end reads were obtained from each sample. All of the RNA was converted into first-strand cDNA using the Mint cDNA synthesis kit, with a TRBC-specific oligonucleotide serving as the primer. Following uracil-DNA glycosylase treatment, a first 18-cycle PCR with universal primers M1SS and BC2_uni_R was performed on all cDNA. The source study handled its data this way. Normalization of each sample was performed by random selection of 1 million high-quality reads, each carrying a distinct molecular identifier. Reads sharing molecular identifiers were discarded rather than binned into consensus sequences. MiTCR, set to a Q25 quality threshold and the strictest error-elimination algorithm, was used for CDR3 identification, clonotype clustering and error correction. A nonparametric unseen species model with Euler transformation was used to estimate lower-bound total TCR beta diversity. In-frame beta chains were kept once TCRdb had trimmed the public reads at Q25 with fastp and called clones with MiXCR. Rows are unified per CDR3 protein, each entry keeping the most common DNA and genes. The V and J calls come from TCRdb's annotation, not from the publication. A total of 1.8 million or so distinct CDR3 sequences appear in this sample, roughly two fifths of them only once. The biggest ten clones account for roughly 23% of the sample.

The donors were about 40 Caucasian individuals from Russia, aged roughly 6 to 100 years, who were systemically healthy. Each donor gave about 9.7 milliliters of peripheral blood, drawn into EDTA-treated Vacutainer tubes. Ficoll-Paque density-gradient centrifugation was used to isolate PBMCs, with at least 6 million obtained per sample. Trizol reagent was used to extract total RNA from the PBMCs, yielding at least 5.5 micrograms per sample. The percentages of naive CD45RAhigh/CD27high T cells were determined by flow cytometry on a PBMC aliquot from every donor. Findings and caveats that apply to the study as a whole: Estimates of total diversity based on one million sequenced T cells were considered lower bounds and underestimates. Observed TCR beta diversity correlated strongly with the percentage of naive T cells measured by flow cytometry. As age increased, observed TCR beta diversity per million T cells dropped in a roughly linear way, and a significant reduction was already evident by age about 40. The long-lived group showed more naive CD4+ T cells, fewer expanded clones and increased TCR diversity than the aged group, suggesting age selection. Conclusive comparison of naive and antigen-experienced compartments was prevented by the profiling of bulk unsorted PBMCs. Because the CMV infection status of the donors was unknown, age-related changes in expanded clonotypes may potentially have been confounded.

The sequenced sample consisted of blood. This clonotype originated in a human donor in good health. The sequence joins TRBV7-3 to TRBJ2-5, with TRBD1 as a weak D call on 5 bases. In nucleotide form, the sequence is TGTGCCAGCAGCTTACTGGGTGGGGCCAAGGGGACCCAGTACTTC. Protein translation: CASSLLGGAKGTQYF.